These T cell receptor beta chains were read from a single sample in a study of T cells after yellow fever vaccination. TCRdb analysed the 5' RACE reads with MiXCR anew, one entry per CDR3 protein. The sample lists approximately 550,000 distinct CDR3 sequences, approximately 21% occurring once. Sequences were derived from PBMCs, sampled 15 days after the yellow fever booster vaccination. These receptor sequences come from a man aged 25-45 years who received the YFV17D yellow fever vaccine. Both conserved end residues are part of each CDR3. Each record gives: clone size, D gene, J gene, V gene, CDR3 DNA, CDR3 protein. A D gene is named only where the DNA matches it firmly. Not every row has a clone size; where given, it reads once, few, many or a size class.

size: NA
D: NA
J: TRBJ2-5
V: TRBV29-1
DNA: TGCAGCGGAAAGGGGGAGACCCAGTACTTC
CDR3: CSGKGETQYF

size: NA
D: NA
J: TRBJ2-7
V: TRBV4-3
DNA: TGCGCCAGCAGCCAAGAAACGTCCGGGGGTTTCTACGAGCAGTACTTC
CDR3: CASSQETSGGFYEQYF

size: NA
D: TRBD2
J: TRBJ2-5
V: TRBV10-3
DNA: TGTGCCACCCAGCGGGAGTTGGTTGAAGAGACCCAGTACTTC
CDR3: CATQRELVEETQYF

size: few
D: NA
J: TRBJ2-1
V: TRBV18
DNA: TGTGCCAGCTCACGACGGGGGTATGAGCAGTTCTTC
CDR3: CASSRRGYEQFF

size: few
D: NA
J: TRBJ2-7
V: TRBV29-1
DNA: TGCAGCGTTGGCTACCGACGCGAGCAGTACTTC
CDR3: CSVGYRREQYF

size: NA
D: NA
J: TRBJ1-2
V: TRBV28
DNA: TGTGCCAGCAGACCCGAAATCAGGGTACACTATGGCTACACCTTC
CDR3: CASRPEIRVHYGYTF

size: NA
D: NA
J: TRBJ1-3
V: TRBV6-5
DNA: TGTGCCAGCAGTTATTCTGGGAGTTCTGGAAACACCATATATTTT
CDR3: CASSYSGSSGNTIYF

size: few
D: NA
J: TRBJ2-5
V: TRBV29-1
DNA: TGCAGCGTTGTGGACTACCCCATCCAAGAGACCCAGTACTTC
CDR3: CSVVDYPIQETQYF

size: NA
D: NA
J: TRBJ2-7
V: TRBV5-1
DNA: TGCGCCAGCAGCTTCAGGGTTGGGGCCTACGAGCAGTACTTC
CDR3: CASSFRVGAYEQYF

size: NA
D: TRBD2
J: TRBJ2-5
V: TRBV11-2
DNA: TGTGCCAGCAGCGTACTAGCGCCGACGGGAGAGACCCAGTACTTC
CDR3: CASSVLAPTGETQYF

size: few
D: TRBD2
J: TRBJ2-1
V: TRBV4-1
DNA: TGCGCCAGCAGCCAAGATCCCGCTAGCGGGAGAAGCAATGAGCAGTTCTTC
CDR3: CASSQDPASGRSNEQFF

size: few
D: TRBD2
J: TRBJ2-7
V: TRBV30
DNA: TGTGCCTGGAGTGTGACTAGCGGGAGTTACGAGCAGTACTTC
CDR3: CAWSVTSGSYEQYF

size: few
D: TRBD1
J: TRBJ1-2
V: TRBV27
DNA: TGTGCCAGCAGTTTACCCGGACAGGGAGTATATGGCTACACCTTC
CDR3: CASSLPGQGVYGYTF

size: few
D: TRBD1
J: TRBJ2-2
V: TRBV6-2/TRBV6-3
DNA: TGTGCCAGCGGTAGACAGGGTCCTTTCGGGGAGCTGTTTTTT
CDR3: CASGRQGPFGELFF

size: few
D: TRBD2
J: TRBJ2-1
V: TRBV28
DNA: TGTGCCAGCACCCCTAGCGGGAGAAAAGGGGGATCCTACAATGAGCAGTTCTTC
CDR3: CASTPSGRKGGSYNEQFF

size: few
D: NA
J: TRBJ2-1
V: TRBV12-3/TRBV12-4
DNA: TGTGCCAGCAGTTTACTCCCGGTTCAGTTCTTC
CDR3: CASSLLPVQFF

size: few
D: TRBD2
J: TRBJ2-2
V: TRBV4-2
DNA: TGTGCCAGCAGCCCCGAGGGACTAGCGGGAGAGGGCGGGGAGCTGTTTTTT
CDR3: CASSPEGLAGEGGELFF

size: NA
D: NA
J: TRBJ2-2
V: TRBV25-1
DNA: TGTGCCAGCAGTGATCCAGAGAACACCGGGGAGCTGTTTTTT
CDR3: CASSDPENTGELFF

size: NA
D: NA
J: TRBJ2-3
V: TRBV20-1
DNA: TGCAGTGCTAGTCTACTAAATACGCAGTATTTT
CDR3: CSASLLNTQYF

size: NA
D: TRBD2
J: TRBJ2-1
V: TRBV29-1
DNA: TGCAGCCTCCGACTAGCGGGACGTAACAATGAGCAGTTCTTC
CDR3: CSLRLAGRNNEQFF

size: few
D: NA
J: TRBJ1-1
V: TRBV4-3
DNA: TGCGCCAGCAGCCAAGTAACGAGGGGGACTGAAGCTTTCTTT
CDR3: CASSQVTRGTEAFF

size: few
D: NA
J: TRBJ2-5
V: TRBV5-1
DNA: TGCGCCAGCAGCCTAGGACCCGCAGACCAAGAGACCCAGTACTTC
CDR3: CASSLGPADQETQYF

size: NA
D: NA
J: TRBJ2-1
V: TRBV18
DNA: TGTGCCAGCTCATCCACTAAGGGATACAATGAGCAGTTCTTC
CDR3: CASSSTKGYNEQFF

size: NA
D: TRBD2
J: TRBJ2-3
V: TRBV24-1
DNA: TGTGCCACCAGTGTGGGACTAGCGAACACAGATACGCAGTATTTT
CDR3: CATSVGLANTDTQYF

size: NA
D: TRBD2
J: TRBJ2-3
V: TRBV20-1
DNA: TGCAGTTGGCGGGAGGGCCCCACAGATACGCAGTATTTT
CDR3: CSWREGPTDTQYF

size: NA
D: NA
J: TRBJ2-3
V: TRBV5-6
DNA: TGTGCCAGCGTTACTTCGGTTTGGAGTGGAGATACGCAGTATTTT
CDR3: CASVTSVWSGDTQYF

size: few
D: TRBD2
J: TRBJ2-1
V: TRBV12-3/TRBV12-4
DNA: TGTGCCAGCAGACGACTAGCGGGAGAGGTTTACAATGAGCAGTTCTTC
CDR3: CASRRLAGEVYNEQFF

size: few
D: NA
J: TRBJ2-1
V: TRBV7-2
DNA: TGTGCCAGCAGCCAACCTGACCGACGCTCCTACAATGAGCAGTTCTTC
CDR3: CASSQPDRRSYNEQFF

size: few
D: NA
J: TRBJ2-7
V: TRBV12-3/TRBV12-4
DNA: TGTGCCAGCAGTTTTAGCCCCCATGACTACGAGCAGTACTTC
CDR3: CASSFSPHDYEQYF

size: NA
D: NA
J: TRBJ2-7
V: TRBV20-1
DNA: TGCAGTGCTAGACGACAGGCTTCCTACGAGCAGTACTTC
CDR3: CSARRQASYEQYF

size: few
D: TRBD2
J: TRBJ2-3
V: TRBV6-5
DNA: TGTGCCAGCAGTTACCCCCCCTTGACTAGCGGGGGTTCAGATACGCAGTATTTT
CDR3: CASSYPPLTSGGSDTQYF

size: few
D: TRBD2
J: TRBJ2-3
V: TRBV7-8
DNA: TGTGCCAGCAGCTTAGCGTGGACTAGCGGGAGCACAGATACGCAGTATTTT
CDR3: CASSLAWTSGSTDTQYF

size: few
D: NA
J: TRBJ2-5
V: TRBV4-3
DNA: TGCGCCAGCAGCCAAACCGGGACTGCGTTACAGGCCCAGTACTTC
CDR3: CASSQTGTALQAQYF

size: few
D: NA
J: TRBJ2-5
V: TRBV20-1
DNA: TGCAGTGCTAGAGATCCGACGGGGCAGCAAGAGACCCAGTACTTC
CDR3: CSARDPTGQQETQYF

size: once
D: TRBD2
J: TRBJ2-3
V: TRBV4-1
DNA: TGCGCCAGCAGCCAAGATCCCGCTAGCGGGACAGATACGCAGTATTTT
CDR3: CASSQDPASGTDTQYF

size: few
D: NA
J: TRBJ2-3
V: TRBV7-2
DNA: TGTGCCAGCAGCATATTAGGGTGGGGTTACACAGATACGCAGTATTTT
CDR3: CASSILGWGYTDTQYF

size: NA
D: NA
J: TRBJ1-2
V: TRBV7-2
DNA: TGTGCCAGCAGCTTAGATGTGGTCCGGCACTATGGCTACACCTTC
CDR3: CASSLDVVRHYGYTF

size: NA
D: NA
J: TRBJ2-2
V: TRBV5-1
DNA: TGCGCCAGCAGCCCGGGACTTAGTTTCCGGGAGCTGTTTTTT
CDR3: CASSPGLSFRELFF

size: few
D: TRBD1
J: TRBJ2-2
V: TRBV15
DNA: TGTGCCACCAGAGGGACAGGGGGCGCGAACACCGGGGAGCTGTTTTTT
CDR3: CATRGTGGANTGELFF

size: NA
D: NA
J: TRBJ2-2
V: TRBV27
DNA: TGTGCCAGCAACCGGGCTGGAGTGGGCACCGGGGAGCTGTTTTTT
CDR3: CASNRAGVGTGELFF

size: NA
D: NA
J: TRBJ1-2
V: TRBV5-1
DNA: TGCGCCAGCAAGGGGGGGTCCGACGCCTATGGCTACACCTTC
CDR3: CASKGGSDAYGYTF

size: NA
D: NA
J: TRBJ2-1
V: TRBV10-2
DNA: TGCGCCAGCAGTGGGGACGGCCCTTCGGGCGAGCAGTTCTTC
CDR3: CASSGDGPSGEQFF

size: few
D: NA
J: TRBJ2-5
V: TRBV24-1
DNA: TGTGCCACCAGTGATCCCCTTGGGGGTAAGGAGACCCAGTACTTC
CDR3: CATSDPLGGKETQYF

size: few
D: NA
J: TRBJ2-3
V: TRBV29-1
DNA: TGCAGCGTCACCGCCCAGATCGCAGATACGCAGTATTTT
CDR3: CSVTAQIADTQYF

size: NA
D: TRBD2
J: TRBJ2-1
V: TRBV5-6
DNA: TGTGCCAGCAGCACCGGACTAGCGGGAGGGCCGGGCAATGAGCAGTTCTTC
CDR3: CASSTGLAGGPGNEQFF

size: few
D: NA
J: TRBJ2-1
V: TRBV18
DNA: TGTGCCAGCTCACCATGGGGGCCTCCCTACAATGAGCAGTTCTTC
CDR3: CASSPWGPPYNEQFF

size: many
D: NA
J: TRBJ2-7
V: TRBV6-5
DNA: TGTGCCAGCAGTTACGACTACGAGCAGTACTTC
CDR3: CASSYDYEQYF

size: few
D: NA
J: TRBJ1-2
V: TRBV5-5
DNA: TGTGCCAGCAGCTTGGGTTCCGGCTACACCTTC
CDR3: CASSLGSGYTF

size: NA
D: TRBD1
J: TRBJ2-3
V: TRBV10-3
DNA: TGTGCCATAACCGGGACAGGGGGAGATACGCAGTATTTT
CDR3: CAITGTGGDTQYF

size: NA
D: TRBD1
J: TRBJ2-6
V: TRBV4-1
DNA: TGCGCCAGCAGCCATGACCGGGACAGACGCCCCTCTGGGGCCAACGTCCTGACTTTC
CDR3: CASSHDRDRRPSGANVLTF

size: few
D: TRBD1
J: TRBJ2-2
V: TRBV11-1
DNA: TGTGCCAGCAGCCCACTACCGGGACAGGGGTTGAGAGAGAAGGTTCCCGGGGAGCTGTTTTTT
CDR3: CASSPLPGQGLREKVPGELFF